These 19 T cell receptor beta chains originate from one sample sequenced in a study of T cell clones after liver transplantation. Profiling relied on immunoSEQ multiplex PCR, and the TCRdb table lists in-frame clones only, not all of them. The profile shows tens of thousands of clones, just under 95% of them singletons. The material sequenced was CD8+ T cells from blood, taken 12 months after liver transplant. The receptors were sampled from a human patient who received a liver transplant. Some T cells could come from the graft donor.

This clone was seen once. The rearrangement uses TRBV30 and TRBJ2-2; a weak D match, TRBD2 (5 bases). Trimming shortened V by 2 bases and J by 4 bases, and 20 bases separated the two germline ends. The germline gives CDR1 GTSNPN, CDR2 SVGIG (reference sequence). CDR3 length: 17 residues. In nucleotides, the CDR3 is TGTGCCTGGAGTAAACCCGTGGCGGGTATGTCCACCGGGGAGCTGTTTTTT. It encodes CAWSKPVAGMSTGELFF.

This chain uses TRBV28 with TRBJ2-7; no clear D. This CDR3 is 14 amino acids long. Germline V gene data show CDR1 as MDHEN and CDR2 as SYDVKM. With 3 bases removed from V and 0 bases from J, the gap between germline ends came to 9 bases. The CDR3 nucleotides are TGTGCCAGCAGTTTGCCCGACACCTCCTACGAGCAGTACTTC. Its protein product is CASSLPDTSYEQYF.

The rearrangement joins TRBV5-1 to TRBJ2-1; tentatively, D is TRBD2 (5 bases). Germline V CDR1 and CDR2: SGHRS, YFSETQ. This CDR3 region has 14 residues. Trimming took 0 bases from V and 12 from J, leaving 16 bases between them. The CDR3 DNA is TGCGCCAGCAGCTTGGCCGGTGGAGGAGCGGTGCAGTTCTTC. Its protein is CASSLAGGGAVQFF.

The chain links TRBV2 to TRBJ2-7; no firm D call. This CDR3 region has 15 residues. The germline V gene encodes CDR1 SNHLY and CDR2 FYNNEI. V lost 1 base and J 4 bases, leaving 14 bases between the germline ends. The CDR3 sequence is CASSEGASPTYEQYF. The CDR3 DNA reads as TGTGCCAGCAGTGAAGGAGCAAGCCCGACTTACGAGCAGTACTTC. The full variable domain, in which reference TRBV2 and TRBJ2-7 provide the parts outside the CDR3, is EPEVTQTPSHQVTQMGQEVILRCVPISNHLYFYWYRQILGQKVEFLVSFYNNEISEKSEIFDDQFSVERPDGSNFTLKIRSTKLEDSAMYFCASSEGASPTYEQYFGPGTRLTVT.

As DNA, the CDR3 is TGTGCCAGCAGCCCAGGGACGGGCGGCACCTTC. This translates into CASSPGTGGTF. The chain is built from TRBV9 and TRBJ1-2; tentatively, D is TRBD1 (5 bases). Trimming removed 4 bases at V and 13 bases at J, with 14 bases between. This CDR3 has 11 amino acids. CDR1 SGDLS and CDR2 YYNGEE come from the germline V gene.

The V call is TRBV28, the J call TRBJ2-1; D gene uncertain. The CDR3 loop spans 12 amino acids. With 3 bases removed from V and 7 bases from J, the gap between germline ends came to 7 bases. The germline V gene encodes CDR1 MDHEN and CDR2 SYDVKM. CDR3 sequence reads: CASSFQENEQFF. CDR3 in DNA: TGTGCCAGCAGTTTCCAGGAAAATGAGCAGTTCTTC.

The chain carries TRBV10-1 and TRBJ2-7, with D tentatively TRBD1 (6 bases). The V gene's germline CDR1 is WNHNN and CDR2 SYGVQD (reference sequence). The CDR3 extends over 13 amino acids. V dropped 7 bases and J dropped 5 bases, with 15 bases sitting between them. CDR3 sequence reads: CASMGAGENEQYF. The DNA for the CDR3 is TGCGCCAGCATGGGGGCAGGGGAGAACGAGCAGTACTTC.

This clone was recorded once. The V and J genes are TRBV28 and TRBJ2-3; TRBD2 aligns across 10 bases. V lost 2 bases, J lost 1 base, and 0 bases stayed unmatched. The CDR3 spans 15 residues. Germline assignment: CDR1 MDHEN and CDR2 SYDVKM. The CDR3 coding sequence is TGTGCCAGCAGTTTAACTAGCGGGGGCACAGATACGCAGTATTTT. Its protein is CASSLTSGGTDTQYF.

In this sample, this clone turned up once. The junction departs from the called germline gene at one end, perhaps through a read error. This chain joins TRBV11-2 and TRBJ1-2, with D uncertain. CDR3 length: 14 residues. Per the germline V gene, CDR1 is SGHAT and CDR2 is FQNNGV. This CDR3 reads CASSLDVSTYGYTF. CDR3 sequence (DNA): TGTGCCAGCAGCCTAGATGTGAGCACCTATGGCTACACCTTC.

The V gene is TRBV13, the J gene TRBJ2-1; 7 bases line up with TRBD2. Looked up from germline, CDR1 is PRHDT and CDR2 is FYEKMQ (reference sequence). The CDR3 consists of 16 residues. After removal of 7 bases from V and 10 bases from J, the junction contained 19 bases not matched to a gene. The chain's CDR3 is CASTNGVGREFGEQFF. The CDR3 DNA follows: TGTGCCAGCACCAACGGTGTGGGGCGGGAGTTCGGAGAGCAGTTCTTC.

The J gene is TRBJ2-7, the V gene TRBV13; D may be TRBD2 (5 bases). V lost 5 bases and J lost 4, with 12 bases in between. This CDR3 comprises 13 residues. Germline CDR1 is PRHDT and CDR2 is FYEKMQ (reference sequence). The CDR3 DNA reads TGTGCCAGCAGCGCTAGCCAGTGGTACGAGCAGTACTTC. The encoded protein is CASSASQWYEQYF.

The V gene is TRBV27, the J gene TRBJ2-7; D not resolved. Deletions cut 6 bases from V and 3 bases from J, with 12 bases between. CDR1 MNHEY and CDR2 SMNVEV come from the germline V gene (reference sequence). The CDR3 is 13 residues long. The CDR3 reads CASRPSKSYEQYF. CDR3 sequence (DNA): TGTGCCAGCAGACCCTCGAAGAGCTACGAGCAGTACTTC.

The chain carries TRBV19 and TRBJ2-1, with D possibly matching TRBD2 (5 bases). Trimming cost V 0 bases and J 6 bases, with 15 bases left between them. Germline V lookup: CDR1 LNHDA, CDR2 SQIVND (reference sequence). The CDR3 covers 16 residues. In DNA form, the CDR3 reads TGTGCCAGTAGTATAGAAGGGCTAGCAAGCGGCAATGAGCAGTTCTTC. It is translated as CASSIEGLASGNEQFF.

This chain joins TRBV7-8 and TRBJ2-1; TRBD1 is a possible D gene (5 bases). Trimming left V 5 bases short and J 0 bases short, with 11 bases between. CDR3 length equals 15 residues. CDR1 is SGHVS and CDR2 is FQNEAQ in the germline V gene. The CDR3 nucleotides are TGTGCCAGCAGCGCAGGGATACACTCCTACAATGAGCAGTTCTTC. Its translation: CASSAGIHSYNEQFF.

This chain uses TRBV25-1 with TRBJ2-3; the D is unclear. Trimming removed 3 bases from V and 11 bases from J, with 9 bases in between. Germline V gene sequence: CDR1 MGHDK, CDR2 SYGVNS. This CDR3 contains 11 residues. As DNA, the CDR3 is TGTGCCAGCAGTGACGTAGAGGAGCAGTATTTT. Translating it yields CASSDVEEQYF.

The chain uses TRBV4-1 and TRBJ2-7, with D uncertain. Trimming pared 4 bases from V and 0 bases from J, leaving 13 bases between. This CDR3 is built from 15 residues. CDR1 is MGHRA, CDR2 YSYEKL, per germline. The CDR3 reads CASSLPGPPSYEQYF. The CDR3 DNA reads as TGCGCCAGCAGCCTCCCCGGGCCACCCTCCTACGAGCAGTACTTC.

V gene TRBV9 combines with J gene TRBJ2-3, with TRBD2 matching over 10 bases. Germline-derived CDR1 and CDR2 are SGDLS and YYNGEE. V shed 3 bases, J shed 2 bases, and the junction held 3 bases outside the gene matches. This CDR3 has 15 amino acids. CDR3 protein: CASSGSGRDTDTQYF. CDR3 sequence (DNA): TGTGCCAGCAGCGGAAGCGGGAGGGACACAGATACGCAGTATTTT. The variable domain in full, with the rest retrieved from reference TRBV9 and TRBJ2-3, is DSGVTQTPKHLITATGQRVTLRCSPRSGDLSVYWYQQSLDQGLQFLIQYYNGEERAKGNILERFSAQQFPDLHSELNLSSLELGDSALYFCASSGSGRDTDTQYFGPGTRLTVL.

This rearrangement joins TRBV27 to TRBJ2-1; D call uncertain. CDR1 is MNHEY and CDR2 is SMNVEV in the germline V gene (reference sequence). The V and J ends lost 3 bases and 4 bases respectively, with 13 bases between them. CDR3 length: 15 residues. CDR3 DNA: TGTGCCAGCAGTTTGTCCTCCCGCCCTTACAATGAGCAGTTCTTC. Protein product: CASSLSSRPYNEQFF.

The J gene is TRBJ2-5, the V gene TRBV19; 11 bases fit TRBD2. Germline CDR1 and CDR2: LNHDA and SQIVND (reference sequence). The V segment lost 5 bases and the J segment 4 bases; nucleotides outside the gene matches: 18. The CDR3 is 19 residues long. DNA for the CDR3: TGTGCCAGTAGTCCACCACCGGCGTTAGCGGGAGGGGGGGCAGAGACCCAGTACTTC. Translated, it gives CASSPPPALAGGGAETQYF.